This TCR beta chain was sequenced for a study of a mutant IDH1 vaccine in newly diagnosed glioma. Study in general: Patients were started on vaccination 4-6 weeks after radiotherapy alone, or with temozolomide cycles. It was radiotherapy, temozolomide, or both that patients received previously, with most receiving both.

Time point: week 47, end of study. Every vaccination contained 300 ug of the mutant IDH1 20-mer peptide and was paired with topical imiquimod. Findings of the study overall: Patients showed vaccine-induced immune responses at a rate of around 93%.

This clone was detected once. Its antigen remains unknown. Per germline, CDR1 MDHEN and CDR2 SYDVKM. Trimming stripped 6 bases from V and 4 bases from J, with 13 bases between. The CDR3 totals 14 residues. Repertoires were generated with immunoSEQ multiplex PCR, while TCRdb's copy carries only in-frame clones and drops some. The table has around 94,000 clones, roughly 89% seen once. The specimen was PBMCs, collected from a glioma patient whose treatment included an IDH1 peptide vaccine. The TCR sequence derives from a woman in her forties or fifties with glioma. This chain joins TRBV28 and TRBJ2-1; D possibly uses TRBD1 or TRBD2 (5 bases each). The CDR3 nucleotides read TGTGCCAGCAGCCCCACAGGAGGATACAATGAGCAGTTCTTC. The encoded protein is CASSPTGGYNEQFF. Based on the CDR3 plus reference TRBV28 and TRBJ2-1, the full variable domain is DVKVTQSSRYLVKRTGEKVFLECVQDMDHENMFWYRQDPGLGLRLIYFSYDVKMKEKGDIPEGYSVSREKKERFSLILESASTNQTSMYLCASSPTGGYNEQFFGPGTRLTVL.